A single sample is the source of the 27 T cell receptor beta chains below, sequenced in a study of cytomegalovirus exposure and HLA in healthy donors. Both 60 Vbeta primers and 13 Jbeta primers went into the PCR. Repertoires were generated with immunoSEQ multiplex PCR, while TCRdb's copy carries only in-frame clones and drops some. The table lists tens of thousands of clones. The sequencing input was PBMCs. These receptors originate from a female donor in good health and CMV-seropositive.

The gene calls are TRBV2 and TRBJ2-3, with 7 nucleotides matching TRBD1. The CDR3 runs to 15 residues. Germline assignment: CDR1 SNHLY and CDR2 FYNNEI. J was trimmed by 2 bases and V by 5 bases; bases with no gene match: 7. CDR3 in amino acids: CASSIQGLNTDTQYF. The CDR3 DNA reads as TGTGCCAGCAGTATACAGGGGCTAAACACAGATACGCAGTATTTT.

V usage is TRBV28 and J usage is TRBJ2-7, with 10 bases that match TRBD1. Germline V gene data show CDR1 as MDHEN and CDR2 as SYDVKM. This CDR3 is 14 amino acids long. V lost 6 bases, J lost 2 bases, and 4 bases stayed unmatched. The CDR3 loop is CASRGQGGTYEQYF. The CDR3 nucleotides read TGTGCCAGCAGAGGACAGGGGGGGACCTACGAGCAGTACTTC.

The CDR3 reads CASIGQGPWEQYF. The CDR3 nucleotides are TGTGCCAGCATCGGACAGGGACCCTGGGAGCAGTACTTC. The rearrangement links TRBV2 to TRBJ2-7; TRBD1 agrees at 8 bases. The CDR3 length is 13 residues. V was pared by 7 bases and J by 7 bases, with 9 bases of the junction left unmatched. Germline lookup yields CDR1 SNHLY and CDR2 FYNNEI.

V usage is TRBV6-1 and J usage is TRBJ1-5; D is undetermined. The CDR3 is 18 amino acids. The V gene's germline CDR1 is MNHNS and CDR2 SASEGT. V lost 0 bases and J lost 0, with 15 bases in between. As DNA, the CDR3 is TGTGCCAGCAGTGAAGCGCTCCCCCTACCGATTAGCAATCAGCCCCAGCATTTT. Protein sequence: CASSEALPLPISNQPQHF.

The chain is built from TRBV19 and TRBJ2-5; possibly TRBD2 for D (5 bases). V lost 2 bases, J lost 5 bases, and 6 bases lay in between. CDR3 size: 12 residues. In germline, CDR1 is LNHDA, CDR2 SQIVND (reference sequence). The CDR3 DNA sequence: TGTGCCAGTAGTATACCGGGGGAGACCCAGTACTTC. This encodes CASSIPGETQYF.

On this clone itself: The germline gene is not matched at one end of the junction; a read error may be the cause. V gene TRBV4-1 combines with J gene TRBJ2-3; weak D call: TRBD2 (6 bases). The CDR3 is made up of 15 amino acids. Germline V CDR1 and CDR2: MGHRA, YSYEKL. The CDR3 is CASSQVAGFVDKQYF. In DNA form, the CDR3 reads TGCGCCAGCAGCCAAGTCGCGGGGTTTGTGGATAAGCAGTATTTT.

The gene calls are TRBV18 and TRBJ2-7; 13 bases are a match to TRBD2. The trim removed 0 bases at V and 6 bases at J, leaving 5 bases unmatched. This CDR3 spans 16 amino acids. Germline V gene sequence: CDR1 KGHSH, CDR2 LQKENI. The CDR3 DNA reads TGTGCCAGCTCACCACCAACTAGCGGGAGGGCCGCCGAGCAGTACTTC. It encodes CASSPPTSGRAAEQYF. The full variable domain, in which reference TRBV18 and TRBJ2-7 provide the parts outside the CDR3, is NAGVMQNPRHLVRRRGQEARLRCSPMKGHSHVYWYRQLPEEGLKFMVYLQKENIIDESGMPKERFSAEFPKEGPSILRIQQVVRGDSAAYFCASSPPTSGRAAEQYFGPGTRLTVT.

This chain uses TRBV18 with TRBJ2-7; tentative D call: TRBD2 (6 bases). Trimming removed 2 bases at V and 6 bases at J, with 8 bases between. The germline V gene encodes CDR1 KGHSH and CDR2 LQKENI. This CDR3 spans 12 amino acids. In DNA form, the CDR3 reads TGTGCCAGCTCACCAGCGGGGATCGAGCAGTACTTC. Amino acid sequence: CASSPAGIEQYF. Supplemented by reference TRBV18 and TRBJ2-7, the full variable domain reads NAGVMQNPRHLVRRRGQEARLRCSPMKGHSHVYWYRQLPEEGLKFMVYLQKENIIDESGMPKERFSAEFPKEGPSILRIQQVVRGDSAAYFCASSPAGIEQYFGPGTRLTVT.

The chain links TRBV4-1 to TRBJ2-7; 7 nucleotides line up with TRBD2. The CDR3 spans 13 residues. Germline trimming cut 0 bases from V and 5 bases from J; bases unmatched to any gene: 1. Germline values: CDR1 MGHRA, CDR2 YSYEKL. The CDR3 nucleotides read TGCGCCAGCAGCCAAGATCGGGGGGACGAGCAGTACTTC. This translates into CASSQDRGDEQYF.

V and J are TRBV11-2 and TRBJ1-3, with 8 bases that match TRBD1. Germline CDR1 SGHAT, CDR2 FQNNGV. Germline trimming cut 5 bases from V and 0 bases from J; bases unmatched to any gene: 3. The CDR3 covers 15 residues. The chain's CDR3 is CASSADRGSGNTIYF. CDR3 DNA sequence: TGTGCCAGCAGCGCCGACAGGGGCTCTGGAAACACCATATATTTT.

The chain has TRBV18 and TRBJ2-5; 15 nucleotides align to TRBD2. The J call may be in error: the DNA end matches TRBJ2-7 better. The CDR3 consists of 16 residues. Germline V gives CDR1 KGHSH, CDR2 LQKENI. CDR3 residues: CASSRGLAGGPYEQYF. The DNA for the CDR3 is TGTGCCAGCTCCCGAGGACTAGCGGGAGGGCCGTACGAGCAGTACTTC.

V usage is TRBV6-6 and J usage is TRBJ2-1; 15 nucleotides align to TRBD2. V gave up 4 bases and J gave up 10 bases; unmatched junction bases: 8. The germline V gene encodes CDR1 MNHNY and CDR2 SVGAGI (reference sequence). The CDR3 has 16 amino acids. The CDR3 sequence: CASSSGLAGGPREQFF. The DNA of the CDR3 is TGTGCCAGCAGTTCTGGACTAGCGGGGGGGCCTCGAGAGCAGTTCTTC.

V and J are TRBV7-2 and TRBJ2-7; D uncertain. The CDR3 runs to 12 residues. V lost 4 bases and J 4 bases, leaving 8 bases between the germline ends. Germline V gives CDR1 SGHTA, CDR2 FQGNSA. CDR3 DNA: TGTGCCAGCAGCTCGTCTAGGTACGAGCAGTACTTC. This translates into CASSSSRYEQYF.

The chain combines TRBV6-5 with TRBJ1-2, with 10 bases aligning to TRBD1. Losses at the gene ends were 2 bases for V and 4 bases for J; bases not matched to a gene: 4. Germline-derived CDR1 and CDR2 are MNHEY and SVGAGI. This CDR3 is 15 amino acids long. This CDR3 reads CASSYPGQGSYGYTF. In nucleotides, the CDR3 is TGTGCCAGCAGTTACCCGGGACAGGGGAGCTATGGCTACACCTTC.

The rearrangement joins TRBV5-1 to TRBJ1-5, with 7 bases aligning to TRBD1. The CDR3 runs 14 residues. Trimming removed 4 bases from V and 6 bases from J; junction bases left unmatched: 7. Germline V gene data show CDR1 as SGHRS and CDR2 as YFSETQ. The CDR3 nucleotides read TGCGCCAGCAGCGACGGGACAGAGGGTCAGCCCCAGCATTTT. Amino acids: CASSDGTEGQPQHF.

In regard to this clone: Sequence at one end of the junction differs from germline and may be a read error. The chain carries TRBV7-7 and TRBJ2-5; D might be TRBD1 (5 bases). Germline CDR1 is SSHAT and CDR2 is FNYEAQ (reference sequence). The CDR3 sequence is 14 residues long. This CDR3 reads CASSSKGLGETQYF. CDR3 nucleotides: TGTGCTAGCAGTTCAAAGGGGCTTGGAGAGACCCAGTACTTC.

The chain combines TRBV7-9 with TRBJ2-1; TRBD2 matches at 8 bases. CDR3 size: 15 residues. In germline, CDR1 is SEHNR, CDR2 FQNEAQ (reference sequence). V lost 2 bases, J lost 8 bases, and 8 bases stayed unmatched. CDR3 DNA sequence: TGTGCCAGCAGCTTAAGGCGGGGGGCAGGGGATGAGCAGTTCTTC. This gives the protein CASSLRRGAGDEQFF.

The chain employs TRBV7-9 and TRBJ2-5, with 8 bases lining up with TRBD2. This CDR3 contains 16 residues. Germline CDR1 and CDR2: SEHNR and FQNEAQ (reference sequence). The J segment lost 2 bases and the V segment lost 4 bases, leaving 9 bases of the junction unmatched. In DNA, the CDR3 is TGTGCCAGCAGCTCGGTAGCCCGGGGGGGTCAAGAGACCCAGTACTTC. Encoded protein: CASSSVARGGQETQYF.

The CDR3 is CASSYSKFGLGEQFF. The CDR3 region has the DNA TGTGCCAGCAGTTACAGTAAGTTCGGACTGGGTGAGCAGTTCTTC. The rearrangement uses TRBV6-5 and TRBJ2-1; a possible D gene is TRBD2 (5 bases). The CDR3 covers 15 residues. Trimming took 2 bases from V and 9 from J, leaving 17 bases between them. CDR1 and CDR2 from the germline V gene are MNHEY and SVGAGI.

This chain links TRBV7-2 with TRBJ2-5, with D possibly matching TRBD1 (5 bases). V was cut by 1 base and J by 1 base, with 13 bases left in between. This CDR3 is built from 16 residues. Germline loops: CDR1 SGHTA, CDR2 FQGNSA. Written as DNA, the CDR3 is TGTGCCAGCAGCTTAGTGCCTCAGGGCGGCCAAGAGACCCAGTACTTC. It codes for CASSLVPQGGQETQYF.

The chain couples TRBV6-6 to TRBJ2-7; 9 bases line up with TRBD1. The germline V gene encodes CDR1 MNHNY and CDR2 SVGAGI (reference sequence). The CDR3 is 14 residues long. J lost 3 bases, V lost 6 bases, and 6 bases had no gene match. The CDR3 DNA sequence: TGTGCCAGCAGAGTGGACAGGGGTAGCTACGAGCAGTACTTC. Amino acids: CASRVDRGSYEQYF.

The chain carries TRBV18 and TRBJ2-1, with 10 bases that match TRBD1. CDR1 and CDR2 (germline): KGHSH, LQKENI. V shed 3 bases, J shed 7 bases, and the junction held 12 bases outside the gene matches. This CDR3 region has 17 residues. DNA for the CDR3: TGTGCCAGCTCACCGGGCGACAGGGGGCGGATATTTAATGAGCAGTTCTTC. As protein: CASSPGDRGRIFNEQFF.

V and J are TRBV29-1 and TRBJ2-2; 7 nucleotides line up with TRBD2. V lost 8 bases, J lost 5 bases, and 5 bases stayed unmatched. The CDR3 is made up of 12 amino acids. Germline assignment: CDR1 SQVTM and CDR2 ANQGSEA. CDR3 DNA sequence: TGCAGCTCACGGGGGGTAACCGGGGAGCTGTTTTTT. This codes for CSSRGVTGELFF.

The chain uses TRBV28 and TRBJ1-2, with 8 nucleotides matching TRBD1. There are 15 residues in the CDR3. From germline, CDR1 is MDHEN and CDR2 SYDVKM. After removal of 7 bases from V and 7 bases from J, the junction contained 14 bases not matched to a gene. The CDR3 DNA follows: TGTGCCAGCACCCATTTTGGGCCGACAGGGGTTGGCTACACCTTC. Residues: CASTHFGPTGVGYTF.

The J gene is TRBJ1-6, the V gene TRBV4-3; D is possibly TRBD1 (5 bases). The germline CDR1 and CDR2 sequences are LGHNA and YSLEER. This CDR3 comprises 14 residues. Trimming shortened V by 4 bases and J by 7 bases, and 11 bases separated the two germline ends. The CDR3 DNA sequence: TGCGCCAGCAGCCGGGTGGAGGGGAATTCACCCCTCCACTTT. Protein product: CASSRVEGNSPLHF.

The chain joins TRBV29-1 to TRBJ2-7; TRBD2 aligns across 12 bases. There are 15 residues in the CDR3. Germline CDR1 SQVTM, CDR2 ANQGSEA. V was clipped by 6 bases and J by 3 bases; unmatched bases: 9. In DNA form, the CDR3 reads TGCAGCGTCCTAGCGGGAGGGGTGGGAAGCTACGAGCAGTACTTC. It encodes CSVLAGGVGSYEQYF.

The chain employs TRBV2 and TRBJ1-5, with D hard to call. In germline, CDR1 is SNHLY, CDR2 FYNNEI. Trimming left V 0 bases short and J 5 bases short, with 14 bases between. This CDR3 is 16 amino acids long. The CDR3 bases are TGTGCCAGCAGTGAAGCGCTTAGTCGCCCGGATCAGCCCCAGCATTTT. Amino acids: CASSEALSRPDQPQHF.